The TCR beta chain under discussion was sequenced for a study of CD8+CD57+ T cells in acquired aplastic anemia. The overall study: Mean DNA quantity obtained from sorted CD4+ and CD8+ cells was around 2.9 ug. Study-wide findings and caveats: Between the patient and control groups, CD8+ Simpson's diversity did not differ significantly.

Patients sequenced had flow cytometry evidence of CD8+CD57+ cell expansion. In all patients, the disease was severe acquired aplastic anemia. None of the patients had been given any therapy when their blood was sampled. TCR beta VDJ and CDR3 profiling used genomic DNA as template. TCRdb re-derived calls from the reads in MiXCR, one entry per CDR3 protein. This table holds hundreds of thousands of distinct CDR3 sequences, approximately 50% found once. As regards this clonotype: Its antigen is as yet unknown.

V was shortened by 9 bases and J by 2 bases, with 14 bases between the two germline ends. The CDR3 is 13 amino acids. Germline V gene sequence: CDR1 LNHDA, CDR2 SQIVND (reference sequence). The chain has TRBV19 and TRBJ2-7; D uncertain. The receptor's source is a human donor with aplastic anemia. Input material: sorted CD4+, CD8+, or CD8+CD57+ T cells (not recorded which) from PBMCs. The CDR3 DNA follows: TGTGCCAGCAGTGATGACCTTACCTACGAGCAGTACTTC. This gives the protein CASSDDLTYEQYF.